The sequence of this T cell receptor (beta chain) was determined in a study of blood T cell repertoires in COVID-19 (TCRdb year 2020). A note on the overall study: Samples covering the acute and convalescent phases of COVID-19 were provided by collaborators in the United States, Italy and Spain. The prospective study material was composed of cDNA or gDNA derived from T cells, B-cell-depleted T cells, or PBMCs. The dataset comprised deeply sampled blood TCRbeta repertoires from subjects exposed to, actively infected with, or recovered from COVID-19. The repertoires were released in a freely available public database meant as a resource for research on the immune response to SARS-CoV-2. The samples were drawn from the first 160 participants of the ongoing ImmuneRACE study and from 1,254 subjects provided by 6 global collaborators. Nearly every sample came with metadata listing a de-identified subject ID, COVID-19 status, age in years and sex. Where available, HLA class I and class II types were obtained from metadata supplied by the sample provider rather than from assay-based typing.

This clone appeared once. The antigen it recognizes is unknown. Base qualities are not recorded, but no much larger clone differs from it by a single base. General conclusions and limits of the study: Clinical and demographic metadata were provided uncurated, with the amount varying by source and participant.

TCRbeta CDR3 regions were amplified from genomic DNA using the immunoSEQ Assay, a bias-controlled multiplex PCR. From the authors' description of their analysis: Within the assay, amplification of reference gene primers was used to estimate how many nucleated cells each sample contained. Sequence reads were collapsed and filtered to measure the absolute abundance of every unique TCRbeta CDR3 rearrangement. For each sample, productive Simpson clonality was calculated as the square root of Simpson's diversity index over productive rearrangements. TCRdb obtained this table from immuneACCESS and retained in-frame rearrangements with V and J assigned. These tables miss some clones; where compared with another copy, unresolved V genes account for less than half of the shortfall, and the remainder is unexplained. V and J calls and clone size follow that table, whereas D and trimming were derived from the DNA. This sample comprises some 150,000 clones, roughly 89% of them detected only once. The ten top clones hold under 7% of the sample.

In the prospective study, participants were about 18 to 90 years old, resided in about two dozen geographic areas of the United States, and were enrolled through a virtual design. In the prospective study, participants were assigned to cohorts based on the clinical history participants reported in a screening survey and a study questionnaire. A participant counted as exposed if, within 2 weeks of entering the study, that participant had been in contact with someone who had a PCR-confirmed or clinician-diagnosed COVID-19 case. Mobile phlebotomists in the prospective study collected whole blood, serum and a nasopharyngeal or oropharyngeal swab from every participant. Over a roughly two-month period, participants in the prospective study had the option of providing additional blood draws and questionnaires. Prospective study blood samples were shipped either frozen or at room temperature before DNA extraction.

From the cysteine up to the phenylalanine, the CDR3 has a length of 14 residues. The DNA shown is the 42-base CDR3, in frame from base 1. CDR1 and CDR2 (SGHAT, FQDESV) derive from the germline V gene (reference sequence). A distance of 13 bases separates the germline ends of V and J, which lose 5 bases and 3 bases respectively. The receptor's source is a woman aged 45-60 years who had been exposed to COVID-19. Here the chain combines TRBV11-1 and TRBJ1-2; no D gene can be assigned with confidence. Sequenced sample: PBMCs or T cells enriched from blood (not recorded which). The CDR3 in this case is CASSPTNGYYGYTF. The nucleotide sequence reads as follows: TGTGCCAGCAGCCCTACGAACGGGTACTATGGCTACACCTTC.